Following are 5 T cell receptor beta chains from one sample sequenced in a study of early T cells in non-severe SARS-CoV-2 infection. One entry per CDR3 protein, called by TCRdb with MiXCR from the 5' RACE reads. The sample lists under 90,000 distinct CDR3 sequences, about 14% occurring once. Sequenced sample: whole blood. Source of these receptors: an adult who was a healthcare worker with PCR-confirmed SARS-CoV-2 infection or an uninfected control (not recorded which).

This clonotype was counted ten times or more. For the CDR3, the DNA is TGTGCCAGCAGTCCCCTGACAGAGAACACTGAAGCTTTCTTT. Translating gives CASSPLTENTEAFF. This chain links TRBV28 with TRBJ1-1; D possibly corresponds to TRBD1 (5 bases). Germline CDR1 MDHEN, CDR2 SYDVKM. The CDR3 spans 14 residues. Trimming left V 5 bases short and J 1 base short, with 11 bases between.

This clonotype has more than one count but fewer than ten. As DNA, the CDR3 is TGTGCCAGCAGTTACCGCGAGGGGAGAGGGAACACTGAAGCTTTCTTT. Translation: CASSYREGRGNTEAFF. V gene TRBV6-2 or TRBV6-3 combines with J gene TRBJ1-1, with D possibly TRBD1 on 5 matching bases. V gave up 2 bases and J gave up 1 base, with 14 bases separating them. This CDR3 spans 16 amino acids. Germline V CDR1 and CDR2: MNHEY, SVGEGT.

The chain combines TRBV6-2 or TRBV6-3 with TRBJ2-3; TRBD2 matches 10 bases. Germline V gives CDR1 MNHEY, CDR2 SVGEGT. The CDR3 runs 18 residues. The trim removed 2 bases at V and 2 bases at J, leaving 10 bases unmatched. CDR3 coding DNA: TGTGCCAGCAGTTACGGCCCCCCTAGCGGGGGCCCCACAGATACGCAGTATTTT. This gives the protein CASSYGPPSGGPTDTQYF.

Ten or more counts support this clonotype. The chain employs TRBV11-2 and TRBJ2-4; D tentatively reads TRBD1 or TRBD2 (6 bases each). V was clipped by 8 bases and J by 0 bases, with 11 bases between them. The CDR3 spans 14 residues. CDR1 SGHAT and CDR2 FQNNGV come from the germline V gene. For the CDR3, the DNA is TGTGCCAGCGAGGGGGGACTAGCCAAAAACATTCAGTACTTC. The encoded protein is CASEGGLAKNIQYF.

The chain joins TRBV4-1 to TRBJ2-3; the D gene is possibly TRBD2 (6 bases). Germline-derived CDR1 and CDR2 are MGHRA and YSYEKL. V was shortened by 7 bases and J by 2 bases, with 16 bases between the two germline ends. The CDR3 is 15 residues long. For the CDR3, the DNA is TGCGCCAGCAAAGTCCAGCGGGTGATCACAGATACGCAGTATTTT. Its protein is CASKVQRVITDTQYF.